These T cell receptor beta chains were read from a single sample in a study of T cells in Graves' hyperthyroidism and ophthalmopathy. MiXCR was run by TCRdb on the multiplex PCR reads, yielding one entry per CDR3 protein. Of 490,000 or so distinct CDR3 sequences in the sample, approximately 22% were seen once. The sample taken for sequencing was blood. The receptors stem from a woman in her 70s with Graves' ophthalmopathy. CDR3s leave out the opening cysteine and the closing phenylalanine or tryptophan. The order of the fields is CDR3 protein, V gene, J gene, clone size. A clone size is listed for some rows: how often the clone was seen (once, few, many), or a class if it is expanded.

CDR3 protein: ASSDVDRGRAEAF
V gene: TRBV25-1
J gene: TRBJ1-1
clone size: few

CDR3 protein: SVASGTGGTDEQY
V gene: TRBV29-1
J gene: TRBJ2-7
clone size: few

CDR3 protein: AWSALNQPQH
V gene: TRBV30
J gene: TRBJ1-5
clone size: many

CDR3 protein: ASSFQTSGRGEQY
V gene: TRBV19
J gene: TRBJ2-7
clone size: -

CDR3 protein: ASSKRGAGSGIQY
V gene: TRBV19
J gene: TRBJ2-4
clone size: -

CDR3 protein: ASSYPLGQGNTEAF
V gene: TRBV13
J gene: TRBJ1-1
clone size: -

CDR3 protein: ASSEALGYTVQETQY
V gene: TRBV6-1
J gene: TRBJ2-5
clone size: -

CDR3 protein: ASSITNQPQH
V gene: TRBV19
J gene: TRBJ1-5
clone size: few

CDR3 protein: AWSVHRYEQY
V gene: TRBV30
J gene: TRBJ2-7
clone size: few

CDR3 protein: ASSFGTGSYGHT
V gene: TRBV27
J gene: TRBJ1-2
clone size: -